The source of this TCR beta chain is a study of blood T cell repertoires in COVID-19. For the study at large: COVID-19 samples collected from the United States, Italy and Spain covered acute and convalescent phases. PBMCs, B-cell-depleted T cells, or T cells provided the cDNA or gDNA that made up the material.

Per the original methods: Amplifying reference gene primers gave estimates of nucleated cell counts. The repertoire was sequenced with immunoSEQ multiplex PCR; TCRdb's copy has only in-frame clones and lacks some. The DNA was the basis for D and trimming; V, J and clone size are from that table. This sample has hundreds of thousands of clones; 87% occur once, and the top ten carry roughly 7.8%. This clone showed up just a few times. The CDR3 contains 17 residues. CDR1 is SGHRS, CDR2 YFSETQ, per germline. Deletions cut 0 bases from V and 0 bases from J, with 13 bases between. The sequenced sample was peripheral blood. This TCR was sampled from a man between 60 and 75 years old who had recovered from COVID-19. The V call is TRBV5-1, the J call TRBJ1-3; D may be TRBD1 (5 bases). This CDR3 is CASSLGRGSSSGNTIYF. In nucleotides, the CDR3 is TGCGCCAGCAGCTTGGGGAGGGGCAGTTCCTCTGGAAACACCATATATTTT.